The T cell receptor (beta chain) described here comes from a study of cytomegalovirus exposure and HLA in healthy donors. Germline CDR1 is SGHRS and CDR2 is YFSETQ. J gave up 8 bases and V 0 bases, and 6 bases lay outside the gene matches. The CDR3 consists of 14 residues. The PCR ran on 60 Vbeta and 13 Jbeta primers. Measured with immunoSEQ multiplex PCR; TCRdb has only the in-frame clones, and not every one. This table holds approximately 100,000 clones, 74% found once. On this clone: Its target is unknown.

Study conclusions and caveats: Most TCR beta V segments were productive about 90% or about 30% of the time in an earlier analysis.

The receptor comes from a man aged 45-60 years in good health and CMV-seropositive. Source material: PBMCs. The rearrangement links TRBV5-1 to TRBJ1-1; TRBD1 aligns across 8 bases. Here the CDR3 DNA reads TGCGCCAGCAGCTTGGGACAGGGGTTTGGAGAAGCTTTCTTT. Its translation is CASSLGQGFGEAFF.